This T cell receptor beta chain was sequenced in a study of shared clonotypes between healthy human individuals. When replicate PCRs were run on sorted subsets, they used about 220 ng DNA, about 31,000 T cell genomes. Some clones are missing from TCRdb's copy, which holds only in-frame ones; the method was immunoSEQ multiplex PCR. The profile shows about 2,100,000 clones, roughly 91% of them singletons. With 5 bases clipped from V and 5 bases from J, the junction kept 3 bases outside the gene matches. The length of the CDR3 is 14 residues. Germline V gene lookup returns CDR1 SEHNR and CDR2 FQNEAQ (reference sequence). Naive CD8 cells lacked CD45RO and underwent positive selection for CCR7, leaving out terminally differentiated effector memory CD45RA+ cells.

The chain joins TRBV7-9 to TRBJ2-1; TRBD1 aligns across 10 bases. The TCR originated in a young man in good health. Some clones in this sample may be carry-over from other donors' samples. The sample consisted of naive CD8+ T cells from PBMCs. DNA of the CDR3: TGTGCCAGCAGCGCGGGACAGGGGAACAATGAGCAGTTCTTC. Amino acid sequence: CASSAGQGNNEQFF.